This T cell receptor beta chain was sequenced for a study of blood T cell repertoires in COVID-19. Turning to the study itself: Sources were T cells, B-cell-depleted T cells, or PBMCs; the material itself was cDNA or gDNA.

Trimming at V came to 2 bases and at J to 15 bases, leaving 6 bases not matched to a gene. CDR3 length: 12 amino acids. Germline assignment: CDR1 SNHLY and CDR2 FYNNEI. The age range of participants was about 18 to 100 years, with residence in fewer than 25 US areas. Symptom resolution, clearance, or two negative PCRs marked donors in Cohort 3 as recovered. Authors' analysis steps: Amplification of reference gene primers provided the estimated nucleated cell counts. Method: immunoSEQ multiplex PCR; TCRdb's copy keeps in-frame clones and lacks some. Clone size and the V and J calls come from that table; the DNA yielded D and trimming. The data contain nearly 250,000 clones, roughly 82% of them seen just once; the ten biggest clones take up around 2.1%.

The chain carries TRBV2 and TRBJ2-1; TRBD2 matches at 8 bases. This clonotype originated in a woman aged 45-60 years who had recovered from COVID-19. Source material: PBMCs or T cells enriched from blood (not recorded which). In nucleotides, the CDR3 is TGTGCCAGCAGTGAATCGGGGGGGCCTATGTTCTTC. Its translation: CASSESGGPMFF.